This T cell receptor beta chain stems from a study of blood T cell repertoires in COVID-19. As handled by the study authors: Reference gene primer amplification gave nucleated cell count estimates. This table comes from immunoSEQ multiplex PCR, and its TCRdb copy is limited to in-frame clones, with some not included. The DNA was the basis for D and trimming; V, J and clone size are from that table. The table lists about 170,000 clones, 88% of them singletons. CDR1 is SGHTA, CDR2 FQGNSA, per germline. This CDR3 spans 12 amino acids. V was pared by 4 bases and J by 8 bases, with 11 bases between. The TCR was taken from a man aged 45-65 years who had recovered from COVID-19. This sequence joins TRBV7-2 and TRBJ1-2, with D perhaps TRBD1 (6 bases). Sequenced sample: peripheral blood. The CDR3 is CASSYRAYGYTF. The CDR3 coding sequence is TGTGCCAGCAGCTACAGGGCTTACGGCTACACCTTC.